The source of this T cell receptor (beta chain) is a study of blood T cell repertoires in COVID-19. For the study at large: T cells, B-cell-depleted T cells, or PBMCs supplied cDNA or gDNA.

Enrolment of Seattle patients took place during active infection, and they were followed longitudinally. This CDR3 has 14 residues. Germline CDR1 is SGDLS and CDR2 is YYNGEE. With 1 base removed from V and 6 bases from J, the gap between germline ends came to 11 bases. Original processing notes: The authors estimated nucleated cell counts from reference gene primer amplification. Here immunoSEQ multiplex PCR was the method, and the copy in TCRdb shows in-frame clones only, minus some. V and J calls and clone size are as listed in that table; D and trimming were resolved from the DNA. The sample consists of 220,000 or so clones, roughly four fifths of them appearing once.

The chain is built from TRBV9 and TRBJ2-1; D possibly corresponds to TRBD1 (6 bases). The sample comprised peripheral blood. The receptor comes from a woman of 80 years or more with COVID-19, enrolled during active disease. The CDR3, as DNA: TGTGCCAGCAGCGTATCCCAGGGGTTCAATGAGCAGTTCTTC. Protein: CASSVSQGFNEQFF.